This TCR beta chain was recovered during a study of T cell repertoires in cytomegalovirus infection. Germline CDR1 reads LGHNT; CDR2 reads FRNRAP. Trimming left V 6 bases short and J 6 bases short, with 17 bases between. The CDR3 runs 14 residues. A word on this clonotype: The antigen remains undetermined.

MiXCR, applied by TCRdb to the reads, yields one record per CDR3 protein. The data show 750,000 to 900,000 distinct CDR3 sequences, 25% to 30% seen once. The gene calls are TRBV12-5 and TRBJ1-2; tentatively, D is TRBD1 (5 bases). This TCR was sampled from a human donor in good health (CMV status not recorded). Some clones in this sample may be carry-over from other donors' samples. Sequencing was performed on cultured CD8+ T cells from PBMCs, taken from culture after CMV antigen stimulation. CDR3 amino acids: CASGGRMVHNGYTF. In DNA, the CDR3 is TGTGCTAGTGGGGGGCGGATGGTACATAATGGCTACACCTTC.